These T cell receptor beta chains were read from a single sample in a study of cytomegalovirus exposure and HLA in healthy donors. Assay used: immunoSEQ multiplex PCR; TCRdb lists only in-frame clones, some missing. The sample lists a few hundred thousand clones, roughly 80% occurring once. The sequenced sample was PBMCs. Source of these receptors: a girl aged 2 to 10 in good health and CMV-seronegative. The CDR3 runs from the conserved cysteine through the conserved F or W. D genes are given only for firm matches. Clone size is given for some rows only: seen once, a few or many times, or a class if the clone is expanded.

V	J	size	D	DNA	CDR3
TRBV4-1	TRBJ2-3	-	TRBD2	TGCGCCAGCAGCCTTAGTCATAAGGCGGGAGGTACGCAGTATTTT	CASSLSHKAGGTQYF
TRBV7-9	TRBJ2-3	-	-	TGTGCCAGCAGCTCGAATGGGCCCACCACGGATACGCAGTATTTT	CASSSNGPTTDTQYF
TRBV18	TRBJ2-7	few	-	TGTGCCAGCTCCCCCCGCGGGGATACCTACGAGCAGTACTTC	CASSPRGDTYEQYF
TRBV18	TRBJ2-7	-	TRBD1	TGTGCCAGCTCACCCACACGGGACAGCAACGAGCAGTACTTC	CASSPTRDSNEQYF
TRBV7-6	TRBJ2-7	-	TRBD2	TGTGCCAGCAGCCCCGGGACTAGCGGCTACGAGCAGTACTTC	CASSPGTSGYEQYF
TRBV10-3	TRBJ2-7	-	-	TGTGCCATCAGTGAGGGAAACAGGGCCTACGAGCAGTACTTC	CAISEGNRAYEQYF
TRBV13	TRBJ2-7	-	-	TGTGCCAGCAGCTTAACAGGTTCAGCCTACGAGCAGTACTTC	CASSLTGSAYEQYF
TRBV7-9	TRBJ1-4	-	-	TGTGCCAGCACCCCATCCACAGGCACGTTTGAAAAACTGTTTTTT	CASTPSTGTFEKLFF
TRBV5-8	TRBJ2-1	-	-	TGTGCCAGCAGCCCTACAGGGTTCTCCTACAATGAGCAGTTCTTC	CASSPTGFSYNEQFF
TRBV15	TRBJ2-1	-	-	TGTGCCACCAGCAGAGATCCAGAAACCAATGAGCAGTTCTTC	CATSRDPETNEQFF
TRBV7-6	TRBJ1-4	-	TRBD1	TGTGCCAGCAGCTTAGTGGTGGACAGGGGTCGCGAAAAACTGTTTTTT	CASSLVVDRGREKLFF
TRBV7-2	TRBJ1-6	-	-	TGTGCCAGCAGCTTAGTAGCCCCGTACGTTCGGGATTCACCCCTCCACTTT	CASSLVAPYVRDSPLHF
TRBV7-6	TRBJ2-2	once	TRBD2	TGTGCCAGCAGCTTAGCCCTAGCGGGGACCGGGGAGCTGTTTTTT	CASSLALAGTGELFF
TRBV27	TRBJ2-7	-	-	TGTGCCAGCAGTTTACAGGTAAACTACGAGCAGTACTTC	CASSLQVNYEQYF
TRBV27	TRBJ2-7	-	-	TGTGCCAGCAGTTTAGACAGGACAGCATACGAGCAGTACTTC	CASSLDRTAYEQYF
TRBV7-8	TRBJ2-3	-	-	TGTGCCAGTCTCCCTCGTCTACCTGCTGCTCCTAGCACAGATACGCAGTATTTT	CASLPRLPAAPSTDTQYF
TRBV12-5	TRBJ2-7	-	TRBD2	TGTGCTAGTGGTCCCGGACTAGCGGGAGTCTACGAGCAGTACTTC	CASGPGLAGVYEQYF
TRBV7-3	TRBJ2-5	few	TRBD1	TGTGCCAGCAGCTTTCACCACACGGGACAGGGCGGAGAGACCCAGTACTTC	CASSFHHTGQGGETQYF
TRBV5-1	TRBJ2-3	-	-	TGCGCCAGCAGCTTGGGACAGGTCAGGACAGATACGCAGTATTTT	CASSLGQVRTDTQYF
TRBV18	TRBJ2-1	few	TRBD2	TGTGCCAGCTCATCCAGGCGGGGGAGCTCCTACAATGAGCAGTTCTTC	CASSSRRGSSYNEQFF
TRBV28	TRBJ2-7	-	TRBD1	TGTGCCAGCAGCCAACCAGGGACAGCCGAATACGAGCAGTACTTC	CASSQPGTAEYEQYF
TRBV6-5	TRBJ2-1	-	-	TGTGCCAGCAGTTCCGCGAGCCTCAATGAGCAGTTCTTC	CASSSASLNEQFF
TRBV28	TRBJ2-7	-	-	TGTGCCAGCACGGGGTCTGGTTTCTACGAGCAGTACTTC	CASTGSGFYEQYF
TRBV7-3	TRBJ2-3	-	TRBD2	TGTGCCAGCAGCCGAAGCGGGAGAGGAATGGATACGCAGTATTTT	CASSRSGRGMDTQYF
TRBV5-4	TRBJ2-3	-	TRBD1	TGTGCCAGCAGCCCGGGGACAGGGAGGCTCACAGATACGCAGTATTTT	CASSPGTGRLTDTQYF
TRBV7-8	TRBJ2-5	-	TRBD2	TGTGCCAGCAGCTTAGCTGCGCGGGGGCAGTACTTC	CASSLAARGQYF
TRBV19	TRBJ2-3	-	-	TGTGCCAGTAGTGGACAAGCCCCCGATACGCAGTATTTT	CASSGQAPDTQYF
TRBV7-9	TRBJ2-1	-	-	TGTTCCAGCAGCTTCGGCATTCACTCCTACAGTGAGCAGTTCTTC	CSSSFGIHSYSEQFF
TRBV11-1	TRBJ1-2	-	-	TGTGCCAGCAGCTTAGCTTCGGGAGCGCTTCATGGCTACACCTTC	CASSLASGALHGYTF